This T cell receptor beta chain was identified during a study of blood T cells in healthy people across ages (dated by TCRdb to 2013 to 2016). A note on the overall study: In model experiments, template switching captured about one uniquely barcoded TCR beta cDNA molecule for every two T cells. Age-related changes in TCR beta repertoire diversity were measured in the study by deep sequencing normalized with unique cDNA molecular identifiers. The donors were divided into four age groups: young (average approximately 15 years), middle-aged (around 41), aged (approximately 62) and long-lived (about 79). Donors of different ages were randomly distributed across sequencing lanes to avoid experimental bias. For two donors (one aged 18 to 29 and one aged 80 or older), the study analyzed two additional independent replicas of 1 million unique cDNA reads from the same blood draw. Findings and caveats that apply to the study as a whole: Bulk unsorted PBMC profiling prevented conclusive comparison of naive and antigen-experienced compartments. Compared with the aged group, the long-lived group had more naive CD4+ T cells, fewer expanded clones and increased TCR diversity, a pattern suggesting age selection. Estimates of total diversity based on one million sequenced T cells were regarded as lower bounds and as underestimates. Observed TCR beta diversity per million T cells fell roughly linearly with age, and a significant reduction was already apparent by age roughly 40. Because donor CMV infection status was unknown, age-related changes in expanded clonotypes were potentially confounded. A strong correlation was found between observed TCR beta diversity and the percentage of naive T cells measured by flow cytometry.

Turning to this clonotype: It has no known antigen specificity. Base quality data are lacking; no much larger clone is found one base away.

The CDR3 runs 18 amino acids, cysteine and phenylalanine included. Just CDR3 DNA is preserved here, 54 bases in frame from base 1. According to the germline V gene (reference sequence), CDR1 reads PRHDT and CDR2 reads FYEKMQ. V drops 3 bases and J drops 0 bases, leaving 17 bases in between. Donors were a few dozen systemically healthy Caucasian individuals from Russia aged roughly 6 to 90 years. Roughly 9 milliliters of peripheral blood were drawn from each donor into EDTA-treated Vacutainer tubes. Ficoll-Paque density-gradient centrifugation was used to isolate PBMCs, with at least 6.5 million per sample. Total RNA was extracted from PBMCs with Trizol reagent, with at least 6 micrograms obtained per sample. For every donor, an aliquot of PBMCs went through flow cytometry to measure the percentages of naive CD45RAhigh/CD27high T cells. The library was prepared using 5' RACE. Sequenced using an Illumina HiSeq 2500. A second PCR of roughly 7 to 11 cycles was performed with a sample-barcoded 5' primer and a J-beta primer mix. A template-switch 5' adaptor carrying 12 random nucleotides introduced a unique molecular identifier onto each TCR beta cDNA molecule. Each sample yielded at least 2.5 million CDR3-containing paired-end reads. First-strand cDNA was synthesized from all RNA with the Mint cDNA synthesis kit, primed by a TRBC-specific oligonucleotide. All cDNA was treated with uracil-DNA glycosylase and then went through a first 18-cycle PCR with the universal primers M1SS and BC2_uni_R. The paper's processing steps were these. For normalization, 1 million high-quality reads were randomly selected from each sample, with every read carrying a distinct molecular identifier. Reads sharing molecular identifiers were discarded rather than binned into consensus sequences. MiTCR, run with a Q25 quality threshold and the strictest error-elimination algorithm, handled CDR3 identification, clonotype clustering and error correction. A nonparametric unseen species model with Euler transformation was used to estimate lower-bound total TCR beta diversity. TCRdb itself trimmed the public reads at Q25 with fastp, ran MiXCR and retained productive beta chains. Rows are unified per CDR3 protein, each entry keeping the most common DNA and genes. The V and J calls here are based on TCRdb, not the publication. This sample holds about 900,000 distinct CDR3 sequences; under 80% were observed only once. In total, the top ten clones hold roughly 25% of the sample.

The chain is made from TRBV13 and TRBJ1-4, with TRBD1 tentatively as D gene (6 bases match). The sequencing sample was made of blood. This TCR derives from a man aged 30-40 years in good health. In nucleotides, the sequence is TGTGCCAGCAGCTTGCAGGGGTGGGAGAGCACAACTAATGAAAAACTGTTTTTT. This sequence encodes CASSLQGWESTTNEKLFF.